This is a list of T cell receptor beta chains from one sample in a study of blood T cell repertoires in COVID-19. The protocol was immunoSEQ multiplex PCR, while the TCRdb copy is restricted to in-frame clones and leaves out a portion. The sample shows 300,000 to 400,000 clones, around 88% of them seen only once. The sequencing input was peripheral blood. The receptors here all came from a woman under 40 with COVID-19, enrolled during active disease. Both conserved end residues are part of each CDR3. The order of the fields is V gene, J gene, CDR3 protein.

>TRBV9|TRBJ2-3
CASSRGGRGGSDTQYF
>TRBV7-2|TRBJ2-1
CASRTSGGNYNEQFF
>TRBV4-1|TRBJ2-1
CASSQVLGLAGDNEQFF
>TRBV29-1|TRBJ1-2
CSVEGGANYGYTF
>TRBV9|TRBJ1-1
CASSVEAGRNTEAFF
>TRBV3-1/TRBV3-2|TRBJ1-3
CASSQGQVTRRNTIYF
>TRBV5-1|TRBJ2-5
CASSLDRGGETQYF
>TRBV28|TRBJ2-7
CASSSPRGLGEQYF
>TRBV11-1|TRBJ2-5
CASSVGLSQETQYF
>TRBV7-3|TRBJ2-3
CASSLMVFGGAPDTQYF
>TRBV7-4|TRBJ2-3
CASSKIYRVSTDTQYF
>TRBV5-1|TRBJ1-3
CASSPDRAAGNTIYF
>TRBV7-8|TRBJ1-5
CASSSYREASNQPQHF
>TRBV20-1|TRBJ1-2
CSASFQSNYGYTF
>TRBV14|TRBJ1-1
CASSLNRGGTEAFF
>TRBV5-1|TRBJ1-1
CASSAQAGAGNTEAFF
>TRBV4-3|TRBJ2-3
CASSHTSGGASKYF
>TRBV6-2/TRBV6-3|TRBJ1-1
CASSYFKRGRDTEAFF
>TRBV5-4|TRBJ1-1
CASSLVGVWTEAFF
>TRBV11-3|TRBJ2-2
CASSLGGLAGPSNTGELFF
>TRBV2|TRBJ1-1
CASRLQGEFTEAFF
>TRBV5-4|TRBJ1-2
CASRPSTDYGYTF
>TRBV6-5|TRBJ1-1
CASSYRVSRATEAFF
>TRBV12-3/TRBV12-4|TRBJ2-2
CASSRRAGELFF
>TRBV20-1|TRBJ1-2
CSASTPSGLSYGYTF
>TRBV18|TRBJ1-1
CASSQQQTDEAFF
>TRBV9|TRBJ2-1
CASSVGPDTEQFF
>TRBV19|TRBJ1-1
CASSIPGSRTEAFF
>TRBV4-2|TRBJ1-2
CASSLDRNYGYTF
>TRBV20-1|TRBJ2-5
CSAGQGETQYF
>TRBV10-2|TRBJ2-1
CASSEVSSYNEQFF
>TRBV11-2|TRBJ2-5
CASSLTRVQMETQYF
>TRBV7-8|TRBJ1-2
CASSLGGQGRDGYTF
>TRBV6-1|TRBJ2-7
CASSEALAGGSYEQYF
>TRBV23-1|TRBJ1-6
CARTESLHF
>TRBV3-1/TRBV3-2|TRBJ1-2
CASSRSGQYGYTF
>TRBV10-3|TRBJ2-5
CAISTRQGSGETQYF
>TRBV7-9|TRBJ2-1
CASSLGETNVAEQFF
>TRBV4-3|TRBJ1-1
CASSQDRGSAEAFF
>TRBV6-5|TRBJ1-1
CASSYDPGLTEAFF
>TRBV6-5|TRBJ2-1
CASSSRQSPRNEQFF
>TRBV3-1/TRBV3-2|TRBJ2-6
CASSQSFSGANVLTF
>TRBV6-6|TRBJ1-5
CASSRQGELSNQPQHF
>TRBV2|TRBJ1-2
CASSVQGNGYTF
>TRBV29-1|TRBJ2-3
CSSSRGGATDTQYF
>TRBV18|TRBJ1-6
CASSPSQADSPLHF
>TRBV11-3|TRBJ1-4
CASSPGGANEKLFF
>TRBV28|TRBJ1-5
CASSPGPQPQHF
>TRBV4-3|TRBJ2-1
CASSQEYYNEQFF
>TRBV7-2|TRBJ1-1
CASSYDSMNTEAFF
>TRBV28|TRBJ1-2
CASSLRDRGGYGYTF
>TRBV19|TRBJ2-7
CASSIVRSPVYEQYF
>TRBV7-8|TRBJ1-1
CASSPGDVNTEAFF
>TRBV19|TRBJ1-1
CASSISGTTKAFF
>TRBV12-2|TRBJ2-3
CASRCGTSGTDTQYF
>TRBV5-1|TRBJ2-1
CASSPYGLGEQFF
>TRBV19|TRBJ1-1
CASSRDRGQSEAFF
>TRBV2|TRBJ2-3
CASPGGGTDTQYF